The rows below give T cell receptor beta chains drawn from one sample of a study of cytomegalovirus exposure and HLA in healthy donors. Libraries were prepared by immunoSEQ multiplex PCR; TCRdb keeps only in-frame clonotypes and omits some of them. The data show 150,000 or so clones, around nine tenths seen once. The sample was PBMCs. All receptors derive from a woman between 18 and 30 years old in good health and CMV-seronegative. Both conserved end residues are part of each CDR3. The D gene is left open where the match is weak. Clone size, where shown, is once, few, many, or a class for clones that have expanded.

-	TRBV7-2	TRBJ2-2	TRBD2	CASSLLSGLAANTGELFF	TGTGCCAGCAGCTTGCTTAGCGGACTAGCCGCGAACACCGGGGAGCTGTTTTTT
-	TRBV18	TRBJ1-4	-	CASSSIAGDEKLFF	TGTGCCAGCTCATCAATAGCGGGGGATGAAAAACTGTTTTTT
-	TRBV27	TRBJ1-6	-	CASSLRGRGVDNSPLHF	TGTGCCAGCAGTTTAAGGGGGAGGGGAGTAGATAATTCACCCCTCCACTTT
once	TRBV19	TRBJ2-3	TRBD1	CASNDRGIDTQYF	TGTGCCAGTAACGACAGGGGAATAGATACGCAGTATTTT
-	TRBV27	TRBJ2-2	-	CASSLIATGNTGELFF	TGTGCCAGCAGTTTAATCGCGACAGGTAACACCGGGGAGCTGTTTTTT
few	TRBV6-1	TRBJ1-5	TRBD1	CAGGTGNNQPQHF	TGTGCCGGGGGGACAGGGAACAATCAGCCCCAGCATTTT
-	TRBV28	TRBJ2-6	-	CASSLQSSGANVLTF	TGTGCCAGCAGTCTGCAGTCGTCTGGGGCCAACGTCCTGACTTTC
-	TRBV6-4	TRBJ2-1	TRBD2	CASSSSGGDYNEQFF	TGTGCCAGCAGTTCGAGCGGGGGGGACTACAATGAGCAGTTCTTC
-	TRBV7-9	TRBJ1-2	-	CASSLEWGREGYTF	TGTGCCAGCAGCTTAGAATGGGGGCGCGAGGGCTACACCTTC
-	TRBV28	TRBJ2-7	TRBD1	CASSSGGYEQYF	TGTGCCAGCAGTTCAGGGGGCTACGAGCAGTACTTC